This TCR beta chain emerged from a study of human T cells and chemical hapten exposure. Background on the study: Application of 0.01% DPC to the upper back was done by patch test, with a reading at 6 days.

This clonotype was seen repeatedly, ten times or more. What it binds is not known. The CDR3 is made up of 15 amino acids. Germline V gene lookup returns CDR1 DFQATT and CDR2 SNEGSKA (reference sequence). Trimming left V 0 bases short and J 8 bases short, with 20 bases between. In TCRdb, the RACE reads were re-called with MiXCR into one record per CDR3 protein. The sample has about 90,000 distinct CDR3 sequences, about 11% seen once; the top ten hold more than 0.85%. General observations from the study: No alteration of TCRs above 1 in 1000 frequency was seen with DPC sensitization.

Time point here: patch test 3, about 24 weeks after DPC sensitization. Regarding treatment: therapeutic diphenylcyclopropenone sensitization with weekly scalp DPC. Sequencing was performed on whole blood, taken in connection with sensitization to the hapten diphenylcyclopropenone (DPC). V gene TRBV20-1 combines with J gene TRBJ2-7; D possibly uses TRBD1 or TRBD2 (5 bases each). The origin of this receptor is a woman in her 30s with alopecia areata. Some clones in this sample may be carry-over from other donors' samples. This chain's CDR3 is CSARDQGGLSRKQYF. The DNA of the CDR3 is TGCAGTGCTAGAGATCAGGGCGGGCTCTCGCGGAAGCAGTACTTC.